This T cell receptor (beta chain) comes out of a study of identical twins. The study's findings and limits: Diverse VJ usage suggested most zero-insertion clonotypes were not invariant T cells. There was an excess of low generation probability in the out-of-frame alpha sequences that twins shared.

The germline CDR1 and CDR2 sequences are DFQATT and SNEGSKA (reference sequence). Trimming pared 1 base from V and 0 bases from J, leaving 11 bases between. This CDR3 spans 15 amino acids. TCRdb reprocessed the 5' RACE reads via MiXCR and lists one record per CDR3 protein. In the table there are 540,000 or so distinct CDR3 sequences, approximately 20% of which are singletons. For this clonotype: What it recognizes is unknown.

These sequences were also reported in another study, on yellow fever vaccine responses in identical twins.

The sample consisted of CD4+ T cells sorted from blood. The chain couples TRBV20-1 to TRBJ2-3; no reliable D call. This sequence originates from a woman aged 18 to 35 in good health. CDR3 residues: CSARVGSTSTDTQYF. The CDR3 DNA sequence: TGCAGTGCTAGAGTGGGCAGTACCAGCACAGATACGCAGTATTTT.